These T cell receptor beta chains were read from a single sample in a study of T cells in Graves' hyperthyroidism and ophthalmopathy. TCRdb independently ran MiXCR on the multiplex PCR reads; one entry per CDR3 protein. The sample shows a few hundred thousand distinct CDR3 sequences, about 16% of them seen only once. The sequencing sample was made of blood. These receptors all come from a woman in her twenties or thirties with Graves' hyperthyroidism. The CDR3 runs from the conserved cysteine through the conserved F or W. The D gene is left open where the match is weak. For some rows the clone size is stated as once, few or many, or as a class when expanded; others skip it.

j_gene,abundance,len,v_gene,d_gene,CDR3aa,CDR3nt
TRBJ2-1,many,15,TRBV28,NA,CASSPRDNSYNEQFF,TGTGCCAGCAGTCCCCGGGACAACTCCTACAATGAGCAGTTCTTC
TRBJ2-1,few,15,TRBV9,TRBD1,CASSVLGTAIREQFF,TGTGCCAGCAGCGTGCTCGGGACAGCGATCAGGGAGCAGTTCTTC
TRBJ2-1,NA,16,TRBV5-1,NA,CASSLAGDWAVDEQFF,TGCGCCAGCAGCTTAGCAGGGGACTGGGCGGTCGATGAGCAGTTCTTC
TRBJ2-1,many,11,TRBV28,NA,CATTEGNEQFF,TGTGCCACGACGGAAGGGAATGAGCAGTTCTTC
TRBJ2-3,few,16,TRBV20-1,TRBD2,CSAIGKRGAYTDTQYF,TGCAGTGCTATTGGCAAGCGGGGGGCTTACACAGATACGCAGTATTTT
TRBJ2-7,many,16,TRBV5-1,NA,CASSLGGTAITYEQYF,TGCGCCAGCAGCTTAGGAGGGACAGCAATAACCTACGAGCAGTACTTC
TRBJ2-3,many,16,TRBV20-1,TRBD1,CSARARTGGAADTQYF,TGCAGTGCTCGCGCCAGGACAGGGGGCGCAGCAGATACGCAGTATTTT
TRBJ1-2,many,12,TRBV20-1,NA,CSAPRVDYGYTF,TGCAGTGCCCCCAGGGTAGACTATGGCTACACCTTC
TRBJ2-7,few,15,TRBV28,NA,CASSFAGAPSGEQYF,TGTGCCAGCAGTTTTGCAGGGGCCCCCTCGGGGGAGCAGTACTTC
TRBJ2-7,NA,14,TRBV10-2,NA,CASSDPRDSYEQYF,TGCGCCAGCAGCGACCCCCGGGACTCCTACGAGCAGTACTTC
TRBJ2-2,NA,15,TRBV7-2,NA,CASSSHQGPTGELFF,TGTGCCAGCAGCTCCCATCAGGGCCCCACCGGGGAGCTGTTTTTT
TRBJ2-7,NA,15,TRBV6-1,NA,CASSQGVGSRGEQYF,TGTGCCAGCAGCCAAGGGGTCGGGAGCCGAGGCGAGCAGTACTTC
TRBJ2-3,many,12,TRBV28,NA,CASASRRDTQYF,TGTGCCAGCGCTTCGCGGAGAGATACGCAGTATTTT
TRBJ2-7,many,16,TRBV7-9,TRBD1,CASSPNRDRGLREQYF,TGTGCCAGCAGCCCAAACCGGGACAGGGGGCTTCGGGAGCAGTACTTC
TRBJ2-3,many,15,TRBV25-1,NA,CASTAQGPTSDTQYF,TGTGCCAGCACCGCACAGGGTCCCACCTCAGATACGCAGTATTTT
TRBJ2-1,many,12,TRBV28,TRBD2,CASSGLALEQFF,TGTGCCAGCAGTGGACTAGCTCTTGAGCAGTTCTTC
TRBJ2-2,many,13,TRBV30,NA,CAWSNGNTGELFF,TGTGCCTGGAGTAACGGGAACACCGGGGAGCTGTTTTTT
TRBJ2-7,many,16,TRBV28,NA,CASSSQRMGSHYEQYF,TGTGCCAGCAGTTCTCAAAGGATGGGCTCCCACTACGAGCAGTACTTC
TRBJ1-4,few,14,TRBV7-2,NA,CASSLQGEVEKLFF,TGTGCCAGCAGCTTACAGGGAGAAGTTGAAAAACTGTTTTTT
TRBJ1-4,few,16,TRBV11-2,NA,CASSPTRTRGGEKLFF,TGTGCCAGCAGCCCGACACGGACACGAGGAGGTGAAAAACTGTTTTTT
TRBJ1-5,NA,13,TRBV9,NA,CASSVGGRQPQHF,TGTGCCAGCAGCGTCGGGGGAAGACAGCCCCAGCATTTT
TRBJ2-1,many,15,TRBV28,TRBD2,CASSFFPGGSDEQFF,TGTGCCAGCAGTTTTTTCCCCGGGGGGAGCGATGAGCAGTTCTTC
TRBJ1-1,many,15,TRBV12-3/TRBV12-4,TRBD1,CASSPRQGSNTEAFF,TGTGCCAGCAGTCCCCGACAGGGTTCGAACACTGAAGCTTTCTTT
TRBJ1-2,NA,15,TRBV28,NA,CASSPGTRLRYGYTF,TGTGCCAGCAGTCCCGGGACAAGGCTTAGGTATGGCTACACCTTC
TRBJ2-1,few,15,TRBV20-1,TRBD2,CSARLAGDLYNEQFF,TGCAGTGCTAGATTAGCGGGAGACCTCTACAATGAGCAGTTCTTC
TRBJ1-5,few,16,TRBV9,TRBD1,CASSGGTGASNQPQHF,TGTGCCAGCAGCGGAGGGACAGGGGCTAGCAATCAGCCCCAGCATTTT
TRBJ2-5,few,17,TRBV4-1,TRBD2,CASSQDSLAGSQETQYF,TGCGCCAGCAGCCAAGATAGCCTAGCGGGGTCCCAAGAGACCCAGTACTTC
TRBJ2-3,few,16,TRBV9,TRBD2,CASSPRGSGSADTQYF,TGTGCCAGCAGCCCCAGGGGTAGCGGGAGCGCAGATACGCAGTATTTT
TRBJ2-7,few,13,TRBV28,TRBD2,CASSVSGRAEQYF,TGTGCCAGCAGTGTTAGCGGGAGGGCCGAGCAGTACTTC
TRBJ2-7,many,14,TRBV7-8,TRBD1,CASSYRTGIDEQYF,TGTGCCAGCAGCTATCGGACAGGGATCGACGAGCAGTACTTC
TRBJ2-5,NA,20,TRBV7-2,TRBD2,CASSPGLAGGPSVFQETQYF,TGTGCCAGCAGCCCCGGACTAGCGGGAGGGCCGAGCGTATTCCAAGAGACCCAGTACTTC
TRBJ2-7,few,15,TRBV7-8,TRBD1,CASSLGPRGPYEQYF,TGTGCCAGCAGCTTAGGTCCCAGGGGGCCCTACGAGCAGTACTTC
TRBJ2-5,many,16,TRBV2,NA,CASSESGAGYQETQYF,TGTGCCAGCAGTGAATCCGGCGCAGGGTACCAAGAGACCCAGTACTTC
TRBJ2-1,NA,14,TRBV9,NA,CASSVVGTHNEQFF,TGTGCCAGCAGCGTAGTAGGGACTCACAATGAGCAGTTCTTC
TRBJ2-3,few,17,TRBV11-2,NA,CASRSLGGLGSTDTQYF,TGTGCCAGCAGATCACTTGGAGGACTCGGGAGCACAGATACGCAGTATTTT
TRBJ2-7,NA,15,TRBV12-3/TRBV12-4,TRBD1,CASSLRTGGPYEQYF,TGTGCCAGCAGTTTGAGGACAGGGGGCCCTTACGAGCAGTACTTC
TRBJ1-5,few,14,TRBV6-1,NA,CASSTGAYNQPQHF,TGTGCCAGCAGTACCGGGGCCTACAATCAGCCCCAGCATTTT
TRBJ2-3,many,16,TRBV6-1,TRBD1,CASSYGTAHSTDTQYF,TGTGCCAGCAGCTACGGGACAGCCCATAGCACAGATACGCAGTATTTT
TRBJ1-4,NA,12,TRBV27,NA,CARGAVGKKLFF,TGTGCCAGGGGGGCCGTAGGGAAAAAACTGTTTTTT
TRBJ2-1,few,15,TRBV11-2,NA,CASSLEVAGYNEQFF,TGTGCCAGCAGCTTAGAGGTAGCCGGCTACAATGAGCAGTTCTTC
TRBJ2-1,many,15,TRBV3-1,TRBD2,CASSQLAAVMNEQFF,TGTGCCAGCAGCCAACTAGCGGCAGTTATGAATGAGCAGTTCTTC
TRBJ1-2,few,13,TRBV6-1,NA,CASYNGRDGGYTF,TGTGCCAGTTATAACGGGAGGGATGGTGGCTACACCTTC
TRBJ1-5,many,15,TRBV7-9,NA,CASSPRRISNQPQHF,TGTGCCAGCAGCCCTAGACGGATTAGCAATCAGCCCCAGCATTTT
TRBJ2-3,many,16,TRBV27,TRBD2,CASSLRLAGVVDTQYF,TGTGCCAGCAGTTTACGACTAGCGGGAGTTGTAGATACGCAGTATTTT
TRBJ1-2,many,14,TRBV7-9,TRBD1,CASSLEDRGSGYTF,TGTGCCAGCAGCTTAGAAGACAGGGGTTCTGGCTACACCTTC
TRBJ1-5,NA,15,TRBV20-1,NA,CSARELALGNQPQHF,TGCAGTGCTAGAGAACTGGCGCTGGGGAATCAGCCCCAGCATTTT
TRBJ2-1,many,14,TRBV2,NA,CASKPRVTYNEQFF,TGTGCCAGCAAACCAAGGGTCACCTACAATGAGCAGTTCTTC
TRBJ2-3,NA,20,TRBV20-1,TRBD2,CSARTVYGSSGRAPPDTQYF,TGCAGTGCTAGAACCGTGTACGGATCTAGCGGGAGGGCCCCGCCAGATACGCAGTATTTT
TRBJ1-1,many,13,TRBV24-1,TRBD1,CATSQDRGTEAFF,TGTGCCACCAGCCAAGACAGGGGCACTGAAGCTTTCTTT
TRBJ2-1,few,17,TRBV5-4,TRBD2,CASSLGLADRSSNEQFF,TGTGCCAGCAGCTTGGGACTAGCGGACAGGTCCTCCAATGAGCAGTTCTTC